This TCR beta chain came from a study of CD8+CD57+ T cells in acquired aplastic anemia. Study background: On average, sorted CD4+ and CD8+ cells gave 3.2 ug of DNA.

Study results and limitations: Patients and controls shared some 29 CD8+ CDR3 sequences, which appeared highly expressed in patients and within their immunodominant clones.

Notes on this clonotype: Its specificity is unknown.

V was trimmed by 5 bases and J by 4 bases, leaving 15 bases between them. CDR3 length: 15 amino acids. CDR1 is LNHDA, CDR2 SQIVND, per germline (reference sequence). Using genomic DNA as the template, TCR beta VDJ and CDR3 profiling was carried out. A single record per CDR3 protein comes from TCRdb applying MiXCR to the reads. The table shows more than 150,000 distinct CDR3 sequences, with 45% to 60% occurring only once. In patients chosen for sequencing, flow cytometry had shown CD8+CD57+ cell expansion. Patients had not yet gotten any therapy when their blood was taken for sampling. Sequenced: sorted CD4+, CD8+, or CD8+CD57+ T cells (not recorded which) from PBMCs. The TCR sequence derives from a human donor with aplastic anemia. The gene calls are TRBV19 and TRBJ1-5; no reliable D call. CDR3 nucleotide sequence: TGTGCCAGTAGTCTACCGGGCGGATTGAATCAGCCCCAGCATTTT. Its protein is CASSLPGGLNQPQHF.